These 12 T cell receptor beta chains were all obtained from the same sample, sequenced in a study of PD-L1 blockade in urothelial cancer. Data came from immunoSEQ multiplex PCR; TCRdb stores just in-frame clones and leaves some out. The sample has about 84,000 clones; around 80% are singletons. The source was PBMCs, collected around atezolizumab (anti-PD-L1) treatment. All receptors come from a man between 65 and 85 years old with urothelial cancer.

This rearrangement joins TRBV18 to TRBJ1-1, with D unclear. This CDR3 comprises 13 residues. Germline CDR1 KGHSH, CDR2 LQKENI. Trimming shortened V by 2 bases and J by 2 bases, and 6 bases separated the two germline ends. The CDR3 sequence: CASSPESNTEAFF. In DNA form, the CDR3 reads TGTGCCAGCTCACCAGAGAGTAACACTGAAGCTTTCTTT.

The CDR3 bases are TGTGCCAGCAGCACCGGACAGGGGGCATTCTACGAGCAGTACTTC. Residues: CASSTGQGAFYEQYF. The rearrangement uses TRBV5-4 and TRBJ2-7; 11 bases are shared with TRBD1. The germline gives CDR1 SGHNT, CDR2 YYREEE (reference sequence). The CDR3 has 15 residues. J was trimmed by 3 bases and V by 4 bases; bases with no gene match: 6.

V usage is TRBV18 and J usage is TRBJ2-2, with D hard to call. V lost 3 bases and J lost 0, with 8 bases in between. The CDR3 length is 15 residues. In germline, CDR1 is KGHSH, CDR2 LQKENI. The CDR3 DNA sequence: TGTGCCAGCTCACCTGAAACTGCGAACACCGGGGAGCTGTTTTTT. Its protein is CASSPETANTGELFF.

This clone has more than one count but fewer than ten. The V gene is TRBV27, the J gene TRBJ2-1, with 7 positions matching TRBD2. Trimming removed 5 bases from V and 4 bases from J; junction bases left unmatched: 8. The germline gives CDR1 MNHEY, CDR2 SMNVEV (reference sequence). The CDR3 runs to 15 residues. CDR3 bases: TGTGCCAGCAGTCCTTCGACGGGAGGATACAATGAGCAGTTCTTC. This encodes CASSPSTGGYNEQFF.

This chain connects TRBV7-2 to TRBJ1-4, with 9 bases aligning to TRBD1. Trimming removed 2 bases from V and 7 bases from J; junction bases left unmatched: 5. The CDR3 spans 15 residues. Germline loops: CDR1 SGHTA, CDR2 FQGNSA. CDR3 DNA: TGTGCCAGCAGCTTACCCGGACAGGGGAGTGAAAAACTGTTTTTT. Protein sequence: CASSLPGQGSEKLFF.

The chain uses TRBV5-6 and TRBJ2-1; weak D call: TRBD1 (6 bases). The germline CDR1 and CDR2 sequences are SGHDT and YYEEEE. The V and J ends lost 2 bases and 8 bases respectively, with 17 bases between them. The CDR3 has 15 residues. CDR3 region: CASSLVPGDGDEQFF. CDR3 in DNA: TGTGCCAGCAGCTTAGTGCCAGGGGATGGGGATGAGCAGTTCTTC.

The chain couples TRBV10-3 to TRBJ1-1; 7 positions match TRBD1. This CDR3 is built from 13 residues. CDR1 and CDR2 from the germline V gene are ENHRY and SYGVKD. V lost 6 bases to trimming and J lost 5 bases; unmatched junction nucleotides: 6. Here the CDR3 reads CAIREQGNTEAFF. In DNA form, the CDR3 reads TGTGCCATCAGGGAACAGGGGAATACTGAAGCTTTCTTT.

The V gene is TRBV29-1, the J gene TRBJ2-1, with a tentative D call TRBD2 (5 bases). The germline V and J ends were trimmed by 8 bases and 8 bases, with 16 bases remaining between them. The CDR3 has 12 residues. Germline V gives CDR1 SQVTM, CDR2 ANQGSEA. As DNA, the CDR3 is TGCAGCACCAAGGGAGAAGGGCATGAGCAGTTCTTC. This encodes CSTKGEGHEQFF.

V and J are TRBV30 and TRBJ2-1; 8 bases align to TRBD2. This CDR3 is 16 amino acids long. Per germline, CDR1 GTSNPN and CDR2 SVGIG (reference sequence). V gave up 2 bases and J gave up 3 bases; unmatched junction bases: 9. CDR3 region: CAWSPPSGRRYNEQFF. In DNA form, the CDR3 reads TGTGCCTGGAGTCCACCCAGCGGGAGACGCTACAATGAGCAGTTCTTC.

This clone was detected ten times or more. This sequence joins TRBV11-2 and TRBJ2-1; 8 nucleotides line up with TRBD1. Trimming took 0 bases from V and 6 from J; bases not matched to a gene: 10. Germline V gene data show CDR1 as SGHAT and CDR2 as FQNNGV. The CDR3 consists of 17 residues. The CDR3 spells CASSLDHGGQVSNEQFF. The CDR3 DNA reads as TGTGCCAGCAGCTTAGATCATGGGGGACAGGTCTCCAATGAGCAGTTCTTC. Supplemented by reference TRBV11-2 and TRBJ2-1, the full variable domain reads EAGVAQSPRYKIIEKRQSVAFWCNPISGHATLYWYQQILGQGPKLLIQFQNNGVVDDSQLPKDRFSAERLKGVDSTLKIQPAKLEDSAVYLCASSLDHGGQVSNEQFFGPGTRLTVL.

This chain joins TRBV5-1 and TRBJ2-7; 11 bases are a match to TRBD2. Trimming cost V 1 base and J 4 bases; bases outside gene matches: 7. The CDR3 extends over 16 amino acids. Looked up from germline, CDR1 is SGHRS and CDR2 is YFSETQ. The CDR3 protein is CASSLTLAGGGYEQYF. DNA for the CDR3: TGCGCCAGCAGCTTGACCCTAGCGGGGGGAGGGTACGAGCAGTACTTC.

The chain carries TRBV7-2 and TRBJ2-7, with 9 bases aligning to TRBD2. The CDR3 contains 15 residues. After removal of 3 bases from V and 6 bases from J, the junction contained 9 bases not matched to a gene. Per the germline V gene, CDR1 is SGHTA and CDR2 is FQGNSA. In nucleotides, the CDR3 is TGTGCCAGCAGCTTTGGGCGGGAGGGCCGGGGCGAGCAGTACTTC. Translation: CASSFGREGRGEQYF.